The 7 T cell receptor beta chains in this list originate from one sample, sequenced in a study of blood T cell repertoires in COVID-19. Sequenced by immunoSEQ multiplex PCR; TCRdb stores in-frame clones only, minus some. The table has some 93,000 clones, around 86% seen once. Sample: peripheral blood. The receptors come from a man between 60 and 75 years old with acute or convalescent COVID-19.

The gene calls are TRBV19 and TRBJ2-3, with D possibly matching TRBD2 (6 bases). This CDR3 region has 15 residues. Germline CDR1 is LNHDA and CDR2 is SQIVND (reference sequence). Trimming removed 7 bases from V and 1 base from J, with 15 bases in between. Here the CDR3 reads CASTDRSSGTDTQYF. In DNA form, the CDR3 reads TGTGCCAGTACCGATCGGTCTAGCGGCACAGATACGCAGTATTTT.

The rearrangement uses TRBV9 and TRBJ2-2, with D possibly TRBD2 on 7 matching bases. V was pared by 3 bases and J by 8 bases, with 20 bases between. The CDR3 loop spans 16 amino acids. CDR1 and CDR2 from the germline V gene are SGDLS and YYNGEE. CDR3 protein: CASSAQEGGGRGELFF. The CDR3 DNA sequence: TGTGCCAGCAGCGCCCAGGAGGGGGGGGGCCGGGGGGAGCTGTTTTTT.

The chain uses TRBV5-4 and TRBJ2-2, with TRBD2 matching 9 bases. V dropped 8 bases and J dropped 4; count of bases not matched to a gene: 9. CDR1 and CDR2 (germline): SGHNT, YYREEE (reference sequence). The CDR3 has 15 amino acids. The CDR3 reads CASHLSGSITGELFF. For the CDR3, the DNA is TGTGCCAGTCACCTTAGCGGGAGTATCACCGGGGAGCTGTTTTTT.

As concerns this clone: The junction departs from the called germline gene at one end, perhaps through a read error. This sequence joins TRBV7-2 and TRBJ2-7; no reliable D call. Looked up from germline, CDR1 is SGHTA and CDR2 is FQGNSA. This CDR3 contains 13 residues. The CDR3 nucleotides read TGTGCCAGCAGCTTAGGGTTCCGATACGGGCAGTACTTC. Translation gives CASSLGFRYGQYF.

This clone was observed a single time. V and J are TRBV19 and TRBJ2-4, with 9 bases lining up with TRBD1. This CDR3 has 14 amino acids. V trimming: 5 bases; J trimming: 9 bases; junction bases outside the gene matches: 8. The germline CDR1 and CDR2 sequences are LNHDA and SQIVND (reference sequence). CDR3 region: CASSDGTGTFIQYF. The CDR3, as DNA: TGTGCCAGTAGTGATGGGACAGGGACTTTCATTCAGTACTTC. Combining the CDR3 with reference TRBV19 and TRBJ2-4 gives the whole variable domain DGGITQSPKYLFRKEGQNVTLSCEQNLNHDAMYWYRQDPGQGLRLIYYSQIVNDFQKGDIAEGYSVSREKKESFPLTVTSAQKNPTAFYLCASSDGTGTFIQYFGAGTRLSVL.

The chain carries TRBV3-1 (or the pseudogene TRBV3-2) and TRBJ1-5; D might be TRBD1 (6 bases). This CDR3 has 15 residues. The germline gives CDR1 LGHDT, CDR2 YNNKEL (reference sequence). V was clipped by 0 bases and J by 5 bases, with 11 bases between them. Written as DNA, the CDR3 is TGTGCCAGCAGCCAAGACTGGTCAGGGGATCAGCCCCAGCATTTT. This codes for CASSQDWSGDQPQHF.

The chain links TRBV11-2 to TRBJ2-5; D not resolved. CDR1 and CDR2 from the germline V gene are SGHAT and FQNNGV. CDR3 length equals 14 residues. Trimming left V 1 base short and J 5 bases short, with 11 bases between. In DNA, the CDR3 is TGTGCCAGCAGCTTAGTCGCTAGTCCCGAGACCCAGTACTTC. Translation gives CASSLVASPETQYF.